The 9 T cell receptor beta chains in this list originate from one sample, sequenced in a study of shared clonotypes between healthy human individuals. Repertoires were generated with immunoSEQ multiplex PCR, while TCRdb's copy carries only in-frame clones and drops some. Of approximately 2,300,000 clones listed, 80% to 95% are singletons. The sample taken for sequencing was naive CD4+ T cells from PBMCs. The subset: CD45RA+ positively selected. Receptors originate from a man aged 18 to 30 in good health. Some clones in this sample may be carry-over from other donors' samples.

V usage is TRBV25-1 and J usage is TRBJ1-1, with TRBD1 as a possible D gene (6 bases). The V end lost 6 bases, the J end lost 5 bases, and 19 bases lay between the germline ends. This CDR3 is built from 15 residues. Germline V gene sequence: CDR1 MGHDK, CDR2 SYGVNS. In nucleotides, the CDR3 is TGTGCCAGCAGGGACGGGGGGCCAGGTTGGACTGAAGCTTTCTTT. This gives the protein CASRDGGPGWTEAFF.

The rearrangement uses TRBV7-9 and TRBJ1-4; perhaps TRBD1 as D (5 bases). V shed 5 bases and J shed 8 bases, with 15 bases lying between them. The CDR3 totals 14 residues. Germline V gene sequence: CDR1 SEHNR, CDR2 FQNEAQ (reference sequence). The CDR3 bases are TGTGCCAGCAGCCCAGGGAGGGAGTCGGAAAAACTGTTTTTT. Protein sequence: CASSPGRESEKLFF.

This clone was detected only a few times. In DNA, the CDR3 is TGTGCCAGCAGCGACACGGGAAGCACTGAAGCTTTCTTT. It specifies CASSDTGSTEAFF. The rearrangement links TRBV9 to TRBJ1-1; unclear D gene. The CDR3 spans 13 residues. V was shortened by 3 bases and J by 4 bases, with 10 bases between the two germline ends. The germline CDR1 and CDR2 sequences are SGDLS and YYNGEE.

The chain is built from TRBV2 and TRBJ1-2; 8 nucleotides align to TRBD1. Germline V gives CDR1 SNHLY, CDR2 FYNNEI. This CDR3 is built from 14 residues. With V trimmed by 7 bases and J by 4 bases, 8 bases remained unmatched. For the CDR3, the DNA is TGTGCCAGCACCCGGACAGGGAGTCGCTATGGCTACACCTTC. Amino acid sequence: CASTRTGSRYGYTF.

The V call is TRBV4-1, the J call TRBJ1-3; D not resolved. Per the germline V gene, CDR1 is MGHRA and CDR2 is YSYEKL. The CDR3 has 16 amino acids. V lost 0 bases to trimming and J lost 4 bases, with 13 bases between them. This CDR3 reads CASSQERGRWGNTIYF. CDR3 bases: TGCGCCAGCAGCCAAGAACGAGGACGGTGGGGAAACACCATATATTTT.

The V and J genes are TRBV10-1 and TRBJ2-1; TRBD2 matches at 8 bases. Germline V gene lookup returns CDR1 WNHNN and CDR2 SYGVQD (reference sequence). This CDR3 region has 17 residues. The V segment lost 0 bases and the J segment 6 bases; nucleotides outside the gene matches: 10. DNA of the CDR3: TGCGCCAGCAGTGAGTCGGGAAAGCGGGAGAGACTCAATGAGCAGTTCTTC. This sequence encodes CASSESGKRERLNEQFF.

The chain joins TRBV27 to TRBJ2-1; perhaps D is TRBD1 or TRBD2 (5 bases each). V shed 6 bases and J shed 9 bases, with 24 bases lying between them. CDR3 length: 16 residues. Germline CDR1 reads MNHEY; CDR2 reads SMNVEV (reference sequence). This CDR3 reads CASRLPNRDPWSEQFF. The CDR3 DNA reads as TGTGCCAGCAGACTACCGAATAGGGACCCCTGGTCTGAGCAGTTCTTC.

The chain employs TRBV5-1 and TRBJ2-7; 7 positions match TRBD1. The germline V gene has CDR1 SGHRS and CDR2 YFSETQ. CDR3 size: 15 residues. Trimming at V came to 1 base and at J to 3 bases, leaving 7 bases not matched to a gene. The CDR3 region is CASSLLTGSFYEQYF. CDR3 coding DNA: TGCGCCAGCAGCTTGTTGACAGGGTCGTTCTACGAGCAGTACTTC.

J is TRBJ1-5 and V is TRBV4-2; 7 nucleotides align to TRBD1. CDR3 length: 14 residues. Looked up from germline, CDR1 is LGHNA and CDR2 is YNFKEQ. V dropped 4 bases and J dropped 9; count of bases not matched to a gene: 9. CDR3 amino acids: CASSLRQGDGPQHF. Written as DNA, the CDR3 is TGTGCCAGCAGCCTCAGACAGGGCGATGGGCCCCAGCATTTT.